This record covers a single T cell receptor (beta chain). This record comes from a study of blood T cell repertoires in COVID-19. Looking at the study overall: The samples span acute and convalescent COVID-19 from the United States, Italy and Spain.

Study processing details: Estimation of nucleated cell counts relied on the amplification of reference gene primers. TCRdb keeps only in-frame clones here, not all; method: immunoSEQ multiplex PCR. D and trimming were read from the DNA, whereas the V and J calls and clone size are those reported in that table. The profile covers about 41,000 clones, with approximately 90% appearing a single time and approximately 4.9% taken by the ten largest. The trim removed 5 bases at V and 2 bases at J, leaving 6 bases unmatched. The CDR3 spans 15 residues. The germline CDR1 and CDR2 sequences are MNHEY and SVGEGT.

The rearrangement links TRBV6-2 or TRBV6-3 to TRBJ2-3; 8 bases align to TRBD2. Sequenced: peripheral blood. The clonotype originates from a human donor in a cohort sampled during active COVID-19. This CDR3 reads CASSQGREVTDTQYF. Written as DNA, the CDR3 is TGTGCCAGCAGTCAGGGGCGGGAGGTCACAGATACGCAGTATTTT.